A selection of T cell receptor beta chains follows, all from one sample in a study of OX40 agonist ivuxolimab in advanced cancers. The method was immunoSEQ multiplex PCR; TCRdb's version includes in-frame clones alone and lacks a portion of them. This sample has roughly 64,000 clones; less than 95% occur once, and the top ten carry 5.2%. Sequenced material: CD4+ or CD8+ T cells sorted from blood, taken in a trial of the OX40 agonist ivuxolimab. The receptor source for this set is an adult with an advanced solid tumor such as melanoma, head and neck, liver or kidney cancer. Both conserved end residues are part of each CDR3. The D gene is left open where the match is weak. A row's size may be missing; if present it is once, few, many or a size class.

TRBJ1-1 - - TRBV11-3 CASSEGQGRAFF TGTGCCAGCAGCGAAGGGCAGGGGCGGGCTTTCTTT
TRBJ1-2 few - TRBV5-8 CASTLGRGSNYGYTF TGTGCCAGCACCCTGGGCCGGGGCTCTAACTATGGCTACACCTTC
TRBJ2-2 once - TRBV18 CASSTNTGELFF TGTGCCAGCTCAACGAACACCGGGGAGCTGTTTTTT
TRBJ1-2 - TRBD1 TRBV12-5 CASGLGRDRALGSGYTF TGTGCTAGTGGTTTGGGTCGTGACAGGGCCCTCGGAAGTGGCTACACCTTC
TRBJ1-3 - - TRBV18 CASSPRQDHSGNTIYF TGTGCCAGCTCACCCAGACAGGACCACTCTGGAAACACCATATATTTT
TRBJ1-2 - TRBD1 TRBV12-5 CASGLAIGGLNYGYTF TGTGCTAGTGGTTTGGCCATAGGGGGCCTTAACTATGGCTACACCTTC
TRBJ1-2 - - TRBV21-1 CASSKGEESYGYTF TGTGCCAGCAGCAAAGGGGAGGAGAGCTATGGCTACACCTTC
TRBJ1-5 few - TRBV5-4 CASSLAGHNQPQHF TGTGCCAGCAGCTTGGCAGGCCACAATCAGCCCCAGCATTTT
TRBJ2-5 once TRBD1 TRBV6-5 CASSSTGTGAETQYF TGTGCCAGCAGTTCCACCGGGACAGGGGCAGAGACCCAGTACTTC
TRBJ2-6 - TRBD1 TRBV18 CASSKGQDAGANVLTF TGTGCCAGCTCAAAAGGACAGGATGCTGGGGCCAACGTCCTGACTTTC
TRBJ1-1 - - TRBV6-6 CASSYFRRNTEAFF TGTGCCAGCAGTTATTTTCGACGGAACACTGAAGCTTTCTTT
TRBJ1-2 - TRBD1 TRBV29-1 CSGGQGAPNYGYTF TGCAGCGGAGGACAGGGGGCGCCCAACTATGGCTACACCTTC
TRBJ1-4 - - TRBV5-1 CASSLAVTGPQEKLFF TGCGCCAGCAGCTTGGCAGTAACAGGTCCGCAGGAAAAACTGTTTTTT
TRBJ1-3 - - TRBV30 CAWSVSNSGNTIYF TGTGCCTGGAGTGTAAGCAACTCTGGAAACACCATATATTTT
TRBJ2-7 - - TRBV28 CASSSGAASSYEQYF TGTGCCTCCTCAAGCGGCGCGGCGAGCTCCTACGAGCAGTACTTC
TRBJ2-1 - - TRBV5-6 CASSLGGIYNEQFF TGTGCCAGCAGCTTGGGCGGGATTTACAATGAGCAGTTCTTC
TRBJ2-7 - - TRBV6-1 CASRGTPAYEQYF TGTGCCAGCAGGGGGACACCAGCCTACGAGCAGTACTTC
TRBJ1-5 - TRBD1 TRBV6-5 CASSPRGQYQPQHF TGTGCCAGCAGTCCCCGGGGACAGTATCAGCCCCAGCATTTT
TRBJ2-1 - - TRBV30 CAWTRSTNEQFF TGTGCCTGGACACGGAGTACGAATGAGCAGTTCTTC
TRBJ2-7 - - TRBV5-1 CASRGVSSYEQYF TGCGCCAGCAGGGGGGTGAGCTCCTACGAGCAGTACTTC
TRBJ2-1 - - TRBV2 CASRRDNAYNEQFF TGTGCCAGCAGAAGGGACAATGCCTACAATGAGCAGTTCTTC
TRBJ2-5 once - TRBV11-3 CASSLGHNSGETQYF TGTGCCAGCAGCCTGGGACACAACTCGGGGGAGACCCAGTACTTC
TRBJ2-3 once - TRBV5-1 CASSLEVLGLSDTQYF TGCGCCAGCAGCTTGGAGGTATTGGGGCTGTCAGATACGCAGTATTTT
TRBJ1-1 - - TRBV6-6 CASTLSGLGTEAFF TGTGCCAGCACTTTAAGTGGGTTGGGTACTGAAGCTTTCTTT
TRBJ1-5 - TRBD1 TRBV5-1 CASSLAGTGDQPQHF TGCGCCAGCAGCTTGGCCGGGACAGGGGATCAGCCCCAGCATTTT
TRBJ2-3 - - TRBV5-1 CASSLTTDTQYF TGCGCCAGCAGCCTAACCACAGATACGCAGTATTTT
TRBJ1-4 - - TRBV2 CASRALFKKLFF TGTGCCAGCCGAGCATTATTTAAGAAACTGTTTTTT
TRBJ2-3 - - TRBV6-1 CASSAGLTLFTDTQYF TGTGCCAGCAGTGCAGGGCTAACCCTATTCACAGATACGCAGTATTTT
TRBJ2-2 - TRBD2 TRBV28 CASRRLAEGNTGELFF TGTGCCAGCAGGCGACTAGCGGAGGGGAACACCGGGGAGCTGTTTTTT
TRBJ2-6 - - TRBV19 CASRTGDSGANVLTF TGTGCCAGTAGGACCGGGGACTCTGGGGCCAACGTCCTGACTTTC
TRBJ2-6 - - TRBV9 CASSVDTGTAWGGANVLTF TGTGCCAGCAGCGTAGACACCGGGACCGCCTGGGGGGGGGCCAACGTCCTGACTTTC
TRBJ2-7 - - TRBV5-4 CASSLAGTHEQYF TGTGCCAGCAGCTTGGCCGGTACCCACGAGCAGTACTTC
TRBJ2-5 - TRBD1 TRBV4-2 CASSPQTGGGETQYF TGTGCCAGCAGCCCGCAGACAGGGGGAGGGGAGACCCAGTACTTC
TRBJ2-7 - - TRBV5-5 CASSLVATGPYEQYF TGTGCCAGCAGCTTGGTAGCGACAGGCCCCTACGAGCAGTACTTC
TRBJ1-2 - - TRBV27 CASKGGYYGYTF TGTGCCAGCAAGGGCGGATACTATGGCTACACCTTC
TRBJ2-7 - TRBD1 TRBV7-9 CASSSSGGKYEQYF TGTGCCAGCAGCTCCTCAGGGGGTAAATACGAGCAGTACTTC
TRBJ2-1 - - TRBV6-1 CASSVGQSFNEQFF TGTGCCAGCAGTGTGGGGCAGTCGTTCAATGAGCAGTTCTTC
TRBJ2-1 - - TRBV5-6 CASSLAPQGKSYNEQFF TGTGCCAGCAGCTTGGCTCCCCAGGGAAAAAGCTACAATGAGCAGTTCTTC
TRBJ2-3 - - TRBV11-3 CASSLDGTDTQYF TGTGCCAGCAGCTTAGACGGCACAGATACGCAGTATTTT
TRBJ1-2 - - TRBV9 CASSVATGNYGYTF TGTGCCAGCAGCGTAGCTACAGGGAACTATGGCTACACCTTC
TRBJ2-7 - - TRBV5-1 CASSLVGQTSFSSVEQYF TGCGCCAGCAGCTTGGTAGGCCAGACAAGTTTTTCTTCAGTCGAGCAGTACTTC
TRBJ2-7 - - TRBV29-1 CSVRKGGEQYF TGCAGCGTGAGGAAGGGCGGAGAGCAGTACTTC
TRBJ2-2 - - TRBV19 CASSPGGHPGAGELFF TGTGCCAGTAGTCCCGGGGGACACCCCGGGGCCGGGGAGCTGTTTTTT
TRBJ2-5 - - TRBV28 CASSLSPRSPQETQYF TGTGCCAGCAGCCTGAGCCCTCGATCCCCACAAGAGACCCAGTACTTC
TRBJ2-7 - TRBD1 TRBV30 CARQGATYEQYF TGTGCCAGACAGGGGGCTACCTACGAGCAGTACTTC
TRBJ2-7 - TRBD2 TRBV6-6 CASSYSTGGEQYF TGTGCCAGCAGTTACTCGACGGGGGGCGAGCAGTACTTC
TRBJ1-1 - TRBD1 TRBV28 CASSFGGQGGTEAFF TGTGCCAGCAGTTTTGGTGGACAGGGGGGTACTGAAGCTTTCTTT
TRBJ2-7 - TRBD2 TRBV10-3 CAISRVAGEGYEQYF TGTGCCATCAGCCGTGTAGCGGGAGAAGGCTACGAGCAGTACTTC
TRBJ2-5 - TRBD2 TRBV12-5 CASGPGTSGGYQETQYF TGTGCTAGTGGTCCCGGGACTAGCGGGGGATACCAAGAGACCCAGTACTTC
TRBJ2-2 - - TRBV5-1 CASSHLGKSGTGELFF TGCGCCAGCAGCCATCTAGGGAAATCAGGGACCGGGGAGCTGTTTTTT
TRBJ2-7 - TRBD1 TRBV6-1 CASSEANPGQGLGRYEQYF TGTGCCAGCAGTGAAGCGAACCCGGGACAGGGATTGGGGCGCTACGAGCAGTACTTC
TRBJ1-3 - - TRBV9 CASRSGNTIYF TGTGCCAGCAGAAGTGGAAACACCATATATTTT
TRBJ1-1 - - TRBV21-1 CASNRQGNTEAFF TGTGCCAGCAACAGGCAGGGGAACACTGAAGCTTTCTTT
TRBJ2-1 - TRBD1 TRBV6-1 CASRETGSINEQFF TGTGCCAGCAGAGAGACAGGGAGTATCAATGAGCAGTTCTTC
TRBJ2-7 - - TRBV21-1 CASSKEWVARYF TGTGCCAGCAGCAAAGAATGGGTTGCCAGGTACTTC
TRBJ2-7 once - TRBV4-2 CASTRRLSYEQYF TGTGCCAGCACTCGACGACTCTCCTACGAGCAGTACTTC